The 27 T cell receptor beta chains below were found in one sample sequenced in a study of CXCR3-negative and CXCR3-positive naive CD8 T cells. The authors prepared UMI-labeled TRB cDNA libraries by 5' RACE. TCRdb reprocessed the 5' RACE reads and keeps a single row for each CDR3 protein, giving no DNA. The ten most abundant clones cover 0.45% to 0.6% of a sample with 100,000 to 150,000 distinct CDR3 sequences. The material sequenced was naive CXCR3- CD8+ T cells from blood. Subset here: CD45RO-CCR7+CD27+CD95- naive CD8+ T cells lacking CXCR3 (TNR3-). The origin of the receptors is a human donor in good health. Some clones in this sample may be carry-over from other donors' samples.

The chain is built from TRBV28 and TRBJ2-7. From germline, CDR1 is MDHEN and CDR2 SYDVKM. The CDR3 is 13 amino acids. CDR3 amino acids: CASDSGNTYEQYF.

J is TRBJ2-1 and V is TRBV7-9; as DNA is missing, the TRBD2 call by TCRdb cannot be tested. The CDR3 spans 16 residues. The germline CDR1 and CDR2 sequences are SEHNR and FQNEAQ (reference sequence). CDR3 residues: CASSSVAGRPYNEQFF.

The rearrangement links TRBV10-3 to TRBJ1-2; absent DNA, TCRdb's TRBD1 call cannot be checked. The CDR3 covers 16 residues. Germline CDR1 is ENHRY and CDR2 is SYGVKD. CDR3 amino acids: CAISDPRTGWNYGYTF.

The V gene is TRBV28, the J gene TRBJ2-3. The CDR3 is 15 amino acids. Germline-derived CDR1 and CDR2 are MDHEN and SYDVKM. CDR3 residues: CASSFKTKSTDTQYF.

V usage is TRBV6-6 and J usage is TRBJ2-7. The germline V gene has CDR1 MNHNY and CDR2 SVGAGI (reference sequence). The CDR3 has 11 residues. CDR3 region: CASMANYEQYF.

The chain links TRBV6-1 to TRBJ2-4. This CDR3 spans 15 amino acids. Germline CDR1 reads MNHNS; CDR2 reads SASEGT. The CDR3 loop is CARRVLGLSKNIQYF.

This rearrangement joins TRBV4-3 to TRBJ2-3; lacking DNA, the TRBD2 call made by TCRdb goes unchecked. The CDR3 covers 18 residues. Germline lookup yields CDR1 LGHNA and CDR2 YSLEER. This chain's CDR3 is CASSQGLAGPEIGDTQYF.

The chain links TRBV20-1 to TRBJ2-5; checking the TCRdb D call of TRBD2 is not possible without DNA. The CDR3 consists of 16 residues. Germline lookup yields CDR1 DFQATT and CDR2 SNEGSKA (reference sequence). CDR3 region: CSARGRSGEYQETQYF.

The rearrangement uses TRBV2 and TRBJ2-1. This CDR3 has 17 residues. The germline V gene encodes CDR1 SNHLY and CDR2 FYNNEI. The CDR3 here is CASSDGLRELPYNEQFF. The full variable domain, its missing parts supplied by reference TRBV2 and TRBJ2-1, is EPEVTQTPSHQVTQMGQEVILRCVPISNHLYFYWYRQILGQKVEFLVSFYNNEISEKSEIFDDQFSVERPDGSNFTLKIRSTKLEDSAMYFCASSDGLRELPYNEQFFGPGTRLTVL.

The chain joins TRBV5-1 to TRBJ2-7. This CDR3 has 15 amino acids. Germline lookup yields CDR1 SGHRS and CDR2 YFSETQ. The CDR3 protein is CASSSPMWGRGEQYF.

The CDR3 loop is CASSPRLAGNYNEQFF. The chain has TRBV28 and TRBJ2-1; TCRdb gives TRBD2 as the D gene, but with no DNA this cannot be confirmed. CDR3 length: 16 amino acids. In germline, CDR1 is MDHEN, CDR2 SYDVKM.

This chain joins TRBV28 and TRBJ2-1; TCRdb lists TRBD2, though no DNA is available to test this call. CDR1 and CDR2 from the germline V gene are MDHEN and SYDVKM. CDR3 length: 14 residues. CDR3 sequence: CASRLAGGHNEQFF. Variable domain in full (rest from reference TRBV28 and TRBJ2-1): DVKVTQSSRYLVKRTGEKVFLECVQDMDHENMFWYRQDPGLGLRLIYFSYDVKMKEKGDIPEGYSVSREKKERFSLILESASTNQTSMYLCASRLAGGHNEQFFGPGTRLTVL.

The V gene is TRBV10-1, the J gene TRBJ2-2. CDR1 WNHNN and CDR2 SYGVQD come from the germline V gene (reference sequence). The CDR3 sequence is 14 residues long. The CDR3 protein is CASSKWAVTGELFF.

The V call is TRBV29-1, the J call TRBJ1-1; TCRdb selects TRBD1, and the lack of DNA leaves this call unchecked. The CDR3 totals 14 residues. Germline CDR1 reads SQVTM; CDR2 reads ANQGSEA. The CDR3 region is CSVETGHSNTEAFF.

The V gene is TRBV7-9, the J gene TRBJ2-2; TCRdb picks TRBD1, but there is no DNA to check that call. Germline loops: CDR1 SEHNR, CDR2 FQNEAQ (reference sequence). There are 14 residues in the CDR3. The CDR3 spells CASSAGRFGGELFF.

V usage is TRBV28 and J usage is TRBJ2-5; checking the TCRdb D call of TRBD1 is not possible without DNA. CDR1 is MDHEN, CDR2 SYDVKM, per germline. The CDR3 runs to 14 residues. The CDR3 loop is CASNPQGVEETQYF. Full variable domain (missing parts from reference TRBV28 and TRBJ2-5): DVKVTQSSRYLVKRTGEKVFLECVQDMDHENMFWYRQDPGLGLRLIYFSYDVKMKEKGDIPEGYSVSREKKERFSLILESASTNQTSMYLCASNPQGVEETQYFGPGTRLLVL.

This chain uses TRBV12-3 or TRBV12-4 with TRBJ2-7; the D gene TCRdb calls, TRBD2, cannot be checked with no DNA. The CDR3 extends over 15 amino acids. The CDR3: CASSLTGTSTYEQYF.

The gene calls are TRBV7-3 and TRBJ2-7; the D call of TRBD1 rests on TCRdb alone, since no DNA is present to check it. The CDR3 is 16 amino acids. From germline, CDR1 is SGHTA and CDR2 FQGTGA. CDR3 amino acids: CASSLRGAVGSYEQYF.

The J gene is TRBJ2-6, the V gene TRBV7-9; the TRBD1 assignment by TCRdb is unverifiable without DNA. CDR1 is SEHNR, CDR2 FQNEAQ, per germline (reference sequence). The CDR3 is 20 amino acids. CDR3 residues: CASSLVFGWDGASGANVLTF.

V usage is TRBV7-8 and J usage is TRBJ2-3; the TCRdb call, TRBD2, lacks DNA for checking. The CDR3 runs 16 residues. Germline lookup yields CDR1 SGHVS and CDR2 FQNEAQ. CDR3 region: CASGLQAGGPKDTQYF. Complete variable domain (other parts from reference TRBV7-8 and TRBJ2-3): GAGVSQSPRYKVAKRGQDVALRCDPISGHVSLFWYQQALGQGPEFLTYFQNEAQLDKSGLPSDRFFAERPEGSVSTLKIQRTQQEDSAVYLCASGLQAGGPKDTQYFGPGTRLTVL.

This chain joins TRBV4-1 and TRBJ2-2; the D call from TCRdb, TRBD2, cannot be confirmed without DNA. This CDR3 has 18 residues. Germline V CDR1 and CDR2: MGHRA, YSYEKL. CDR3 amino acids: CASSDSGTSGIFVGELFF.

J is TRBJ2-7 and V is TRBV10-3; the D call of TRBD2 rests on TCRdb alone, since no DNA is present to check it. The germline V gene has CDR1 ENHRY and CDR2 SYGVKD. The CDR3 contains 14 residues. CDR3 sequence reads: CATRVELAYYEQYF.

V usage is TRBV5-1 and J usage is TRBJ2-7. Germline CDR1 SGHRS, CDR2 YFSETQ. The CDR3 sequence is 14 residues long. The CDR3 protein is CASSSEWSSYEQYF.

V is TRBV5-6 and J is TRBJ2-7; the D call of TRBD2 rests on TCRdb alone, since no DNA is present to check it. The germline gives CDR1 SGHDT, CDR2 YYEEEE. The CDR3 has 15 amino acids. Here the CDR3 reads CASSPSGKSPYEQYF.

This chain links TRBV7-6 with TRBJ2-7; TCRdb reports TRBD1, a call that lacks DNA to check it against. The germline V gene encodes CDR1 SGHVS and CDR2 FNYEAQ. The CDR3 sequence is 15 residues long. CDR3 sequence: CASSPGTGDSYEQYF. Together with reference TRBV7-6 and TRBJ2-7, the CDR3 gives the full variable domain: GAGVSQSPRYKVTKRGQDVALRCDPISGHVSLYWYRQALGQGPEFLTYFNYEAQQDKSGLPNDRFSAERPEGSISTLTIQRTEQRDSAMYRCASSPGTGDSYEQYFGPGTRLTVT.

The CDR3 protein is CASSNRDYSDTQYF. The chain uses TRBV7-3 and TRBJ2-3; absent DNA, TCRdb's TRBD1 call cannot be checked. The CDR3 contains 14 residues. Germline assignment: CDR1 SGHTA and CDR2 FQGTGA.

The genes are TRBV5-1 and TRBJ2-3; TCRdb lists TRBD1, though no DNA is available to test this call. Per germline, CDR1 SGHRS and CDR2 YFSETQ. This CDR3 contains 17 residues. The CDR3 loop reads CASSPWDRGGSTDTQYF.